The 21 T cell receptor beta chains below come from one sample, sequenced in a study of blood T cells in healthy people across ages. A second PCR of roughly 7 to 11 cycles used a sample-barcoded 5' primer and a J-beta primer mix. TCRdb used MiXCR to reprocess the 5' RACE reads, holding one entry per CDR3 protein. The data contain about 650,000 distinct CDR3 sequences, around 50% of them singletons. Sequenced: blood. The receptor source for this set is a woman older than 75 in good health.

A single count supports this clonotype. The chain joins TRBV28 to TRBJ2-4, with 9 positions matching TRBD2. This CDR3 has 19 amino acids. J gave up 2 bases and V 7 bases, and 18 bases lay outside the gene matches. Germline V CDR1 and CDR2: MDHEN, SYDVKM. As DNA, the CDR3 is TGTGCCAGCATCTCCGACCCGAGGCTAGCGGGAAGCACCAAAAACATTCAGTACTTC. Residues: CASISDPRLAGSTKNIQYF.

This clonotype appeared a single time. The junction differs from germline at one of its ends, possibly a read error. The V gene is TRBV5-1, the J gene TRBJ2-6; D not certain. CDR3 length: 18 amino acids. The germline V gene encodes CDR1 SGHRS and CDR2 YFSETQ. The DNA of the CDR3 is TGCGCCGGCAGCTCAACCCCAATGATCGGATCTGGGGCCAACGTCCTGACTTTC. It yields the protein CAGSSTPMIGSGANVLTF.

The V gene is TRBV29-1, the J gene TRBJ2-1, with D maybe TRBD1 (6 bases). Germline CDR1 is SQVTM and CDR2 is ANQGSEA. Trimming left V 8 bases short and J 9 bases short, with 8 bases between. This CDR3 spans 9 amino acids. CDR3 amino acids: CSTGFEQFF. CDR3 DNA sequence: TGCAGCACAGGGTTTGAGCAGTTCTTC.

The chain is built from TRBV6-2 or TRBV6-3 and TRBJ1-1; a weak D match, TRBD1 (6 bases). The germline V gene has CDR1 MNHEY and CDR2 SVGEGT. V gave up 11 bases and J gave up 7 bases, with 23 bases separating them. The CDR3 is 14 amino acids. The CDR3 sequence: CACTHRRGTNEAFF. In DNA, the CDR3 is TGTGCCTGCACCCATCGGAGGGGGACCAATGAAGCTTTCTTT.

The V gene is TRBV12-3 or TRBV12-4, the J gene TRBJ2-5; perhaps TRBD1 as D (5 bases). CDR3 length: 16 residues. V lost 7 bases, J lost 11 bases, and 29 bases lay in between. CDR3 amino acids: CASTAQGGARGNEQYF. As DNA, the CDR3 is TGTGCCAGCACAGCGCAGGGTGGGGCCCGAGGCAATGAGCAGTACTTC.

This clonotype was seen repeatedly, ten times or more. The gene calls are TRBV29-1 and TRBJ2-1; D is uncertain. This CDR3 is 12 amino acids long. Trimming stripped 7 bases from V and 4 bases from J, with 11 bases between. Germline assignment: CDR1 SQVTM and CDR2 ANQGSEA. In DNA, the CDR3 is TGCAGCGGGGATGACGGATACAATGAGCAGTTCTTC. Translating gives CSGDDGYNEQFF.

The chain is built from TRBV2 and TRBJ2-2, with D possibly being TRBD2 (5 bases). The germline V and J ends were trimmed by 6 bases and 2 bases, with 10 bases remaining between them. The CDR3 is 14 amino acids. Germline values: CDR1 SNHLY, CDR2 FYNNEI. The CDR3 nucleotides are TGTGCCAGCAGCGGAGCGGAAAACACCGGGGAGCTGTTTTTT. Residues: CASSGAENTGELFF.

The table lists this clonotype with many counts. V is TRBV6-5 and J is TRBJ2-5; no definite D call. This CDR3 has 13 residues. Germline V gives CDR1 MNHEY, CDR2 SVGAGI. The V end was cut by 2 bases, the J end by 4 bases, with 8 bases between. The CDR3 DNA reads TGTGCCAGCAGTTACGGGGTGGGAGAGACCCAGTACTTC. It yields the protein CASSYGVGETQYF.

At least ten counts were recorded for this clonotype. This chain uses TRBV12-3 or TRBV12-4 with TRBJ2-7, with TRBD1 as a possible D gene (5 bases). This CDR3 has 11 residues. V lost 3 bases and J lost 9, with 9 bases in between. The CDR3 region is CASSFDSRQYF. DNA for the CDR3: TGTGCCAGCAGTTTTGACAGTCGGCAGTACTTC.

This clonotype has a handful of counts. V is TRBV3-1 and J is TRBJ1-2; D not certain. This CDR3 has 12 amino acids. Trimming took 5 bases from V and 4 from J, leaving 8 bases between them. Germline CDR1 LGHDT, CDR2 YNNKEL (reference sequence). The DNA for the CDR3 is TGTGCCAGCAGCGACGAAGTCTATGGCTACACCTTC. Its translation is CASSDEVYGYTF.

The chain couples TRBV29-1 to TRBJ2-5; the D is unclear. Trimming removed 3 bases at V and 3 bases at J, with 2 bases between. The CDR3 sequence is 10 residues long. Germline V gene lookup returns CDR1 SQVTM and CDR2 ANQGSEA. The CDR3 DNA reads TGCAGCGTTGACGAAGAGACCCAGTACTTC. Translated, it gives CSVDEETQYF.

The chain uses TRBV12-3 or TRBV12-4 and TRBJ2-3; 13 bases are shared with TRBD2. V trimming: 6 bases; J trimming: 1 base; junction bases outside the gene matches: 4. The CDR3 totals 16 residues. The CDR3 sequence is CASSLGTSGGTDTQYF. The DNA of the CDR3 is TGTGCCAGCAGCCTAGGGACTAGCGGGGGCACAGATACGCAGTATTTT.

The chain combines TRBV27 with TRBJ2-5, with no clear D. The V gene's germline CDR1 is MNHEY and CDR2 SMNVEV (reference sequence). Trimming removed 6 bases at V and 5 bases at J, with 7 bases between. The CDR3 totals 11 residues. The CDR3: CASRPSETQYF. CDR3 DNA sequence: TGTGCCAGCAGGCCCTCGGAGACCCAGTACTTC.

The rearrangement uses TRBV3-1 and TRBJ1-4; 9 bases are shared with TRBD1. J gave up 3 bases and V 4 bases, and 6 bases lay outside the gene matches. The CDR3 loop spans 16 amino acids. Germline V gene sequence: CDR1 LGHDT, CDR2 YNNKEL (reference sequence). CDR3 coding DNA: TGTGCCAGCAGCCTTCGACAGGGGGTTTCTAATGAAAAACTGTTTTTT. Amino acids: CASSLRQGVSNEKLFF. Complete variable domain (other parts from reference TRBV3-1 and TRBJ1-4): DTAVSQTPKYLVTQMGNDKSIKCEQNLGHDTMYWYKQDSKKFLKIMFSYNNKELIINETVPNRFSPKSPDKAHLNLHINSLELGDSAVYFCASSLRQGVSNEKLFFGSGTQLSVL.

The chain links TRBV9 to TRBJ2-3, with D possibly TRBD2 on 5 matching bases. The V end was cut by 4 bases, the J end by 8 bases, with 23 bases between. This CDR3 comprises 16 residues. The V gene's germline CDR1 is SGDLS and CDR2 YYNGEE. The CDR3 nucleotides are TGTGCCAGCAGCACTAACCGGGCCGCACGGGGAGCTACGCAGTATTTT. It specifies CASSTNRAARGATQYF. Using reference TRBV9 and TRBJ2-3 for the parts outside the CDR3, the full variable domain is DSGVTQTPKHLITATGQRVTLRCSPRSGDLSVYWYQQSLDQGLQFLIQYYNGEERAKGNILERFSAQQFPDLHSELNLSSLELGDSALYFCASSTNRAARGATQYFGPGTRLTVL.

V and J are TRBV3-1 and TRBJ1-2, with D perhaps matching TRBD1 (5 bases). CDR1 is LGHDT and CDR2 is YNNKEL in the germline V gene (reference sequence). CDR3 length equals 15 residues. Trimming shortened V by 0 bases and J by 8 bases, and 16 bases separated the two germline ends. The DNA for the CDR3 is TGTGCCAGCAGCCAAGAAGACAGCGTTCTCAAGGGCTACACCTTC. As protein: CASSQEDSVLKGYTF.

This clonotype was seen only a few times. The chain has TRBV20-1 and TRBJ2-7; D gene unclear. Trimming took off 3 bases at V and 0 bases at J, with 9 bases between the two ends. The CDR3 is 13 residues long. CDR1 and CDR2 from the germline V gene are DFQATT and SNEGSKA (reference sequence). This CDR3 is CSASWVLSYEQYF. The CDR3 coding sequence is TGCAGTGCTAGTTGGGTCCTCTCCTACGAGCAGTACTTC.

The V and J genes are TRBV29-1 and TRBJ2-5; D is undetermined. V was pared by 6 bases and J by 7 bases, with 9 bases between. Germline V gives CDR1 SQVTM, CDR2 ANQGSEA. The CDR3 runs 10 residues. CDR3 region: CSVLRRTQYF. CDR3 bases: TGCAGCGTATTGAGGAGGACCCAGTACTTC.

The chain has TRBV4-1 and TRBJ2-1, with 11 nucleotides matching TRBD2. Germline V gene data show CDR1 as MGHRA and CDR2 as YSYEKL. The CDR3 has 20 amino acids. The junction had 10 bases not matched to a gene; V was cut back by 0 bases and J by 0 bases. CDR3 in amino acids: CASSQDRGASGRSSYNEQFF. The CDR3 coding sequence is TGCGCCAGCAGCCAAGATAGAGGGGCTAGCGGGAGGAGCTCCTACAATGAGCAGTTCTTC.

This clonotype was seen just once. The chain recombines TRBV7-2 with TRBJ2-1, with 11 bases identical to TRBD2. Germline CDR1 and CDR2: SGHTA and FQGNSA. The CDR3 is 14 residues long. Germline trimming cut 3 bases from V and 10 bases from J; bases unmatched to any gene: 5. The CDR3 coding sequence is TGTGCCAGCAGCTTGGTTAGCGGGGGGGTAGAGCAGTTCTTC. Its protein is CASSLVSGGVEQFF. The full variable domain, its missing parts supplied by reference TRBV7-2 and TRBJ2-1, is GAGVSQSPSNKVTEKGKDVELRCDPISGHTALYWYRQSLGQGLEFLIYFQGNSAPDKSGLPSDRFSAERTGGSVSTLTIQRTQQEDSAVYLCASSLVSGGVEQFFGPGTRLTVL.

This clonotype was seen many times. This chain connects TRBV12-3 or TRBV12-4 to TRBJ2-3; TRBD2 matches 10 bases. Trimming cost V 6 bases and J 1 base; bases outside gene matches: 4. CDR3 length: 15 amino acids. CDR3 loop: CASSPLAGRTDTQYF. In DNA form, the CDR3 reads TGTGCCAGCAGCCCACTAGCGGGGCGCACAGATACGCAGTATTTT.